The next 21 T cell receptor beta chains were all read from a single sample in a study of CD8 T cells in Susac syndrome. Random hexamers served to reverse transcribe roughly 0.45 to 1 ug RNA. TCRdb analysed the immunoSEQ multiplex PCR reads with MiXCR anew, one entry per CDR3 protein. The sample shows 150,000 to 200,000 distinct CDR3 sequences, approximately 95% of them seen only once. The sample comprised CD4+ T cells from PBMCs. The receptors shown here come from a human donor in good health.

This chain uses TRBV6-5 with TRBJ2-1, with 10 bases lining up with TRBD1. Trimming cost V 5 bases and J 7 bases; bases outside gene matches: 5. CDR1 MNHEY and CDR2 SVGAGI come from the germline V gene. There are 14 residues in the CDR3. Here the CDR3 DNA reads TGTGCCAGCAGTCGACAGGGGGCTTGGAATGAGCAGTTCTTC. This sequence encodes CASSRQGAWNEQFF.

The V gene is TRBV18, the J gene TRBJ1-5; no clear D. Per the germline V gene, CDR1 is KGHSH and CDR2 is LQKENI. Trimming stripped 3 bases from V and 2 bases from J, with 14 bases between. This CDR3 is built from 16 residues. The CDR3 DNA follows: TGTGCCAGCTCACCCAACCCGGCGGGCGGCAATCAGCCCCAGCATTTT. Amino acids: CASSPNPAGGNQPQHF.

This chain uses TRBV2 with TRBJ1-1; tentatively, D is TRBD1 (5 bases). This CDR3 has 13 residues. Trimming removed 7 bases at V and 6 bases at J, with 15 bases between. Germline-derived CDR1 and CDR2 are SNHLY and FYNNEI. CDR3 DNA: TGTGCCAGCACGTCAGGGTGGCTCGCTGAAGCTTTCTTT. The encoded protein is CASTSGWLAEAFF. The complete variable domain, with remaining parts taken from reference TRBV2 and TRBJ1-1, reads EPEVTQTPSHQVTQMGQEVILRCVPISNHLYFYWYRQILGQKVEFLVSFYNNEISEKSEIFDDQFSVERPDGSNFTLKIRSTKLEDSAMYFCASTSGWLAEAFFGQGTRLTVV.

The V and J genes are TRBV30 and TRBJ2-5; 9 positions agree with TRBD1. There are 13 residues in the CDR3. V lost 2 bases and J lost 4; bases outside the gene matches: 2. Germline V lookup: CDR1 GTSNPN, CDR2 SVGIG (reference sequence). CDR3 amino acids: CAWSPQGAETQYF. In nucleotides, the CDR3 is TGTGCCTGGAGTCCACAGGGGGCAGAGACCCAGTACTTC.

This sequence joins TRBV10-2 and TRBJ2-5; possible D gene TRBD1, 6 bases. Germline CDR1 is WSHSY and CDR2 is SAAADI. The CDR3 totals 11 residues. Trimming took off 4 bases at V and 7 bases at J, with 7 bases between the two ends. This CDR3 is CASSARGTQYF. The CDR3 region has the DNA TGCGCCAGCAGTGCCAGGGGGACCCAGTACTTC.

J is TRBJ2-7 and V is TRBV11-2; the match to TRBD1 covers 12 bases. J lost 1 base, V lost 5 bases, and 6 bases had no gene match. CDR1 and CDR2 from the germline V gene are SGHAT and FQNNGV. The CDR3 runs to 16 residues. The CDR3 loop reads CASSDPGQGASYEQYF. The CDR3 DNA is TGTGCCAGCAGCGACCCGGGACAGGGGGCGTCCTACGAGCAGTACTTC.

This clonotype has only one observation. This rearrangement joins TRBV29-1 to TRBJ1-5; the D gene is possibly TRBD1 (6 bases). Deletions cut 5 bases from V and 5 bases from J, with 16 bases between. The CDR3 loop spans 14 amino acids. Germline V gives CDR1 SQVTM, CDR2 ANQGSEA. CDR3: CSVQSSAGDQPQHF. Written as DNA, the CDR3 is TGCAGCGTTCAGTCGTCGGCAGGGGATCAGCCCCAGCATTTT.

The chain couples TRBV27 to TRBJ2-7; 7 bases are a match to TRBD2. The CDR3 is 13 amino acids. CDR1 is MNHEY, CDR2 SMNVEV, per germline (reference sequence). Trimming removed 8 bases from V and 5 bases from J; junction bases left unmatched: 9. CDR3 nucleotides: TGTGCCAGCTCGGGAGGCCCCTGGGACGAGCAGTACTTC. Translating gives CASSGGPWDEQYF.

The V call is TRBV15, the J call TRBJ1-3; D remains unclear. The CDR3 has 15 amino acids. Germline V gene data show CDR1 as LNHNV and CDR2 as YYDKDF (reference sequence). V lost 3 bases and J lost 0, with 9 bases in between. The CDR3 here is CATSRDGTSGNTIYF. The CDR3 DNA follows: TGTGCCACCAGCAGGGACGGAACCTCTGGAAACACCATATATTTT.

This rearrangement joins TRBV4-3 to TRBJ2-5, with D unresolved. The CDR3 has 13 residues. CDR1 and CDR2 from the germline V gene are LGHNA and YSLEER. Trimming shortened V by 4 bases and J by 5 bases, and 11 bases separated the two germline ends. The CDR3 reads CASSPDMRETQYF. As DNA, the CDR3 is TGCGCCAGCAGCCCAGACATGAGGGAGACCCAGTACTTC.

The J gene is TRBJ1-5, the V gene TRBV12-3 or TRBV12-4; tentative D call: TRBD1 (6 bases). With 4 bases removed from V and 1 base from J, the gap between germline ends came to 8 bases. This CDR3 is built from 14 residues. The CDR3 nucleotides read TGTGCCAGCAGTTCACAGGGCAGCAATCAGCCCCAGCATTTT. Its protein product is CASSSQGSNQPQHF.

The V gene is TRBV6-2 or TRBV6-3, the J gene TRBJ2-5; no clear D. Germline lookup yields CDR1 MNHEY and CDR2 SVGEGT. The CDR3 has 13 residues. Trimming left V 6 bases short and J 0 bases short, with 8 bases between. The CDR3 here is CASRRLYQETQYF. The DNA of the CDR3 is TGTGCCAGCAGACGACTGTACCAAGAGACCCAGTACTTC.

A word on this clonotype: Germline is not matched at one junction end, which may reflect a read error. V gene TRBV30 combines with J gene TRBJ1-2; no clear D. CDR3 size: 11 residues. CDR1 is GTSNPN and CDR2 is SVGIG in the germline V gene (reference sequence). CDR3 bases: TGTGCCTGGAGAGAGGACGGTGCCACTGCCTTC. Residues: CAWREDGATAF.

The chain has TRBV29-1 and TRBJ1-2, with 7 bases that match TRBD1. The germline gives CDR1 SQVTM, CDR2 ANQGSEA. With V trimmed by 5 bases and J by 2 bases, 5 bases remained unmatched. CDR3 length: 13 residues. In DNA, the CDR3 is TGCAGCGTTCGACAGGGAATCAACTATGGCTACACCTTC. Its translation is CSVRQGINYGYTF.

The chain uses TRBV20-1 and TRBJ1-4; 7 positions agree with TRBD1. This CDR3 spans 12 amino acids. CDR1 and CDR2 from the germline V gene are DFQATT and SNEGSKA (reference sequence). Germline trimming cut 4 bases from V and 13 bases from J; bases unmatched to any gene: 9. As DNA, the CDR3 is TGCAGTGCTAAAGAGACAGGGCACGGACTGTTTTTT. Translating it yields CSAKETGHGLFF.

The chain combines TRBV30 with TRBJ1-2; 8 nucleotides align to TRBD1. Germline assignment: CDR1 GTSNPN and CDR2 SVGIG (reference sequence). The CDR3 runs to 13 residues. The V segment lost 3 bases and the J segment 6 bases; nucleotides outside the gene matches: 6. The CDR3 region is CAWRAGGWDGYTF. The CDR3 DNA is TGTGCCTGGAGGGCAGGGGGCTGGGATGGCTACACCTTC.

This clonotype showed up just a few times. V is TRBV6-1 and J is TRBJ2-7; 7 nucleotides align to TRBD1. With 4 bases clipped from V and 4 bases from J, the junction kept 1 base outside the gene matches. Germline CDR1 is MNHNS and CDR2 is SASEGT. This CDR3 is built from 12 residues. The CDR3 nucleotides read TGTGCCAGCAGTGGCAGGGGGTACGAGCAGTACTTC. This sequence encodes CASSGRGYEQYF.

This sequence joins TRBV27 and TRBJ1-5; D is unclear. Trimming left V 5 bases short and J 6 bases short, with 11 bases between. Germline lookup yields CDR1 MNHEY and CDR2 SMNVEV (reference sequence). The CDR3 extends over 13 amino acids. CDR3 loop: CASSPLGGQPQHF. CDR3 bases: TGTGCCAGCAGTCCCCTGGGTGGTCAGCCCCAGCATTTT.

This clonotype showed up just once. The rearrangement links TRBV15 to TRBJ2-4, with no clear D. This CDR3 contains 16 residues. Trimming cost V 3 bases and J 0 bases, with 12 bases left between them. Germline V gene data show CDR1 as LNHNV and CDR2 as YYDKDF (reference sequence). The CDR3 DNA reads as TGTGCCACCAGCAGGCAGGACCTACTAGCCAAAAACATTCAGTACTTC. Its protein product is CATSRQDLLAKNIQYF.

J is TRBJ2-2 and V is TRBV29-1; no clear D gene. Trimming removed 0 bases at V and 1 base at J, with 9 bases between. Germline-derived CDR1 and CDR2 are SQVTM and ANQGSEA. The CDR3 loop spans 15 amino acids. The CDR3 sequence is CSVEDLGQNTGELFF. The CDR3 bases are TGCAGCGTTGAAGATCTGGGCCAGAACACCGGGGAGCTGTTTTTT.

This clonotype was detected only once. In DNA, the CDR3 is TGCAGTGCTAGATTAGAGACAGGGTATCGGGAGACCCAGTACTTC. Its protein product is CSARLETGYRETQYF. V and J are TRBV20-1 and TRBJ2-5; 7 bases are shared with TRBD1. The CDR3 loop spans 15 amino acids. The trim removed 2 bases at V and 5 bases at J, leaving 11 bases unmatched. Germline loops: CDR1 DFQATT, CDR2 SNEGSKA (reference sequence).